Detailed here is one T cell receptor (beta chain). The antigen is not known. This sample stems from a study of blood T cells in healthy people across ages. A second PCR of 7 to 11 cycles used a sample-barcoded 5' primer and a J-beta primer mix. Each cDNA molecule carried a tag from a template-switch adaptor that contained 12 random nucleotides. TCRdb reanalysed the 5' RACE reads using MiXCR and keeps one entry per CDR3 protein. The profile shows roughly 1,500,000 distinct CDR3 sequences, about 43% of them singletons. After removal of 8 bases from V and 2 bases from J, the junction contained 9 bases not matched to a gene. This CDR3 spans 15 amino acids. CDR1 is SNHLY and CDR2 is FYNNEI in the germline V gene. The study recruited healthy Caucasian donors from Russia who were aged about 6 to 95. Broader study findings: Calculation of diversity from one million T cells yielded estimates considered to be underestimates. TCR beta diversity per million T cells fell roughly linearly with age.

The source is a woman younger than 30 in good health. V usage is TRBV2 and J usage is TRBJ2-1, with 7 positions matching TRBD1. Sequences were obtained from blood. CDR3 region: CASGRQGGTYNEQFF. CDR3 sequence (DNA): TGTGCCAGCGGCAGACAGGGCGGAACCTACAATGAGCAGTTCTTC.